This paragraph reports one T cell receptor beta chain. Antigen specificity is unknown. These data come from a study of blood T cells in healthy people across ages. General study points: Roughly linearly, TCR beta diversity per million T cells fell as age increased.

It was with a sample-barcoded 5' primer and a J-beta primer mix that a second PCR of about 6 to 11 cycles was run. No fewer than 2.5 million CDR3-containing paired-end reads came from each sample. TCRdb fed the 5' RACE reads into MiXCR, producing one record per CDR3 protein. The table records about 1,400,000 distinct CDR3 sequences, around 55% of them present only once. Drawing of peripheral blood yielded about 9.8 milliliters from each donor. The study isolated at least 7 million PBMCs from each sample. The receptor's source is a man between 18 and 35 years old in good health. Source material: blood.

The CDR3, as DNA: TGTGCCAGCAGCTTAATTCAGGGCCAAGAGACCCAGTACTTC. This codes for CASSLIQGQETQYF. The chain is built from TRBV7-2 and TRBJ2-5; D is perhaps TRBD1 (5 bases). This CDR3 has 14 residues. The V end lost 2 bases, the J end lost 1 base, and 8 bases lay between the germline ends. The germline V gene encodes CDR1 SGHTA and CDR2 FQGNSA.